Presented here are 9 T cell receptor beta chains from one specimen sequenced in a study of blood T cell repertoires in COVID-19. Clones were read by immunoSEQ multiplex PCR, and TCRdb kept only the in-frame ones, dropping some. The sample lists about 190,000 clones, roughly 80% occurring once. Sequencing input: peripheral blood. The receptors were sampled from a woman aged 45-59 years with acute or convalescent COVID-19.

V and J are TRBV6-4 and TRBJ2-1; no definite D call. The CDR3 has 9 amino acids. The V end lost 6 bases, the J end lost 8 bases, and 2 bases lay between the germline ends. In germline, CDR1 is MRHNA, CDR2 SNTAGT. The CDR3 DNA sequence: TGTGCCAGCAGCGATGAGCAGTTCTTC. Residues: CASSDEQFF.

The CDR3 sequence is CASSPTNRMNTEAFF. The CDR3 coding sequence is TGTGCCAGCAGCCCTACGAACCGCATGAACACTGAAGCTTTCTTT. The genes are TRBV16 and TRBJ1-1; D gene uncertain. V was pared by 4 bases and J by 0 bases, with 12 bases between. From germline, CDR1 is KGHSY and CDR2 FQNENV. The CDR3 loop spans 15 amino acids. The full variable domain, with the rest looked up from reference TRBV16 and TRBJ1-1, is GEEVAQTPKHLVRGEGQKAKLYCAPIKGHSYVFWYQQVLKNEFKFLISFQNENVFDETGMPKERFSAKCLPNSPCSLEIQATKLEDSAVYFCASSPTNRMNTEAFFGQGTRLTVV.

The V gene is TRBV29-1, the J gene TRBJ2-7; 9 positions agree with TRBD1. CDR1 SQVTM and CDR2 ANQGSEA come from the germline V gene. V trimming: 1 base; J trimming: 3 bases; junction bases outside the gene matches: 7. CDR3 length: 15 residues. In DNA form, the CDR3 reads TGCAGCGTTGAAGGGAGGGGGACAGGGATCTACGAGCAGTACTTC. The encoded protein is CSVEGRGTGIYEQYF.

The chain combines TRBV6-5 with TRBJ1-5, with D unresolved. The V gene's germline CDR1 is MNHEY and CDR2 SVGAGI. There are 14 residues in the CDR3. Trimming removed 5 bases from V and 3 bases from J, with 11 bases in between. The CDR3 DNA reads TGTGCCAGCAGTCGGGAGATTTCCAATCAGCCCCAGCATTTT. It encodes CASSREISNQPQHF.

V is TRBV10-1 and J is TRBJ1-1; tentatively, D is TRBD1 (6 bases). Trimming removed 4 bases from V and 2 bases from J, with 26 bases in between. The V gene's germline CDR1 is WNHNN and CDR2 SYGVQD (reference sequence). The CDR3 covers 19 residues. This CDR3 is CASSARGGVGGLLNTEAFF. The CDR3 nucleotides read TGCGCCAGCAGTGCCCGTGGTGGTGTTGGGGGCCTCCTTAACACTGAAGCTTTCTTT.

V usage is TRBV6-5 and J usage is TRBJ1-4, with D possibly being TRBD1 (5 bases). Germline CDR1 reads MNHEY; CDR2 reads SVGAGI. This CDR3 region has 15 residues. Trimming took 4 bases from V and 8 from J, leaving 17 bases between them. The CDR3, as DNA: TGTGCCAGCAGTTCCTCGGGACTTGGGGAAGAAAAACTGTTTTTT. It is translated as CASSSSGLGEEKLFF.

This clone turned up a few times. The chain joins TRBV30 to TRBJ1-5; 7 positions match TRBD1. Germline values: CDR1 GTSNPN, CDR2 SVGIG (reference sequence). Losses at the gene ends were 0 bases for V and 3 bases for J; bases not matched to a gene: 5. This CDR3 comprises 15 residues. The CDR3 DNA follows: TGTGCCTGGAGTGTACAGGGGAGCACCAATCAGCCCCAGCATTTT. Translated, it gives CAWSVQGSTNQPQHF.

As DNA, the CDR3 is TGTGCCAGCAGCCTCCGAGGAGACGGAACTAAAAACAATGAGCAGTTCTTC. It encodes CASSLRGDGTKNNEQFF. This chain connects TRBV9 to TRBJ2-1; D gene uncertain. The CDR3 spans 17 residues. V was shortened by 4 bases and J by 5 bases, with 22 bases between the two germline ends. CDR1 SGDLS and CDR2 YYNGEE come from the germline V gene.

This sequence joins TRBV19 and TRBJ2-7, with TRBD1 as a possible D gene (6 bases). The germline V gene encodes CDR1 LNHDA and CDR2 SQIVND (reference sequence). Deletions cut 3 bases from V and 1 base from J, with 16 bases between. The CDR3 is made up of 16 amino acids. CDR3 bases: TGTGCCAGTAGTATCGATACAGGGCTCCGATCCTACGAGCAGTACTTC. It encodes CASSIDTGLRSYEQYF.